This TCR beta chain came from a study of technical replicates of blood from a handful of donors. Germline CDR1 and CDR2: ENHRY and SYGVKD. V was cut by 8 bases and J by 4 bases, with 11 bases left in between. This CDR3 has 12 residues. Libraries were prepared by immunoSEQ multiplex PCR; TCRdb keeps only in-frame clonotypes and omits some of them. In the table there are about 63,000 clones, around nine tenths of which are singletons. The specimen was PBMCs. V is TRBV10-3 and J is TRBJ1-1; possible D gene TRBD1, 6 bases. The origin of this receptor is a human donor in good health. Some clones in this sample may be carry-over from other donors' samples. The CDR3 is CAIRVGGTEAFF. CDR3 bases: TGTGCCATCCGGGTAGGGGGCACTGAAGCTTTCTTT.